These 15 T cell receptor beta chains came from one sample sequenced in a study of tumor-infiltrating lymphocytes in primary liver carcinoma. The source of the blood RNA was unsorted whole blood, and germline DNA was extracted as well. Using a constant-region primer together with ProtoScript II reverse transcriptase, TCR beta cDNA was made from around 500 ng of total RNA. Researchers made the TCR beta libraries by running three nested multiplex PCR rounds with slightly modified ARM-PCR. Use of TRBV1-TRBV30 forward primers with a C-beta reverse primer characterized the first two PCR rounds, which lasted around 11 cycles each. TCRdb used MiXCR to reprocess the multiplex PCR reads, holding one entry per CDR3 protein. The table includes around 210,000 distinct CDR3 sequences, about 65% detected once. Sequences were obtained from peripheral blood. These receptors all come from a woman aged 55-70 years with primary liver carcinoma and hepatitis B virus infection.

The sample holds one count of this clonotype. This sequence joins TRBV6-4 and TRBJ2-1, with 9 nucleotides matching TRBD1. Germline CDR1 and CDR2: MRHNA and SNTAGT. Trimming took 4 bases from V and 7 from J; bases not matched to a gene: 5. This CDR3 is built from 14 residues. The CDR3 here is CASSGTDRGNEQFF. CDR3 nucleotides: TGTGCCAGCAGTGGTACCGACAGGGGGAATGAGCAGTTCTTC.

Of note for this clonotype: One junction end disagrees with the germline gene, perhaps due to a read error. V is TRBV12-3 or TRBV12-4 and J is TRBJ2-3, with a weak D call TRBD2 (6 bases). This CDR3 contains 16 residues. CDR3 DNA: TGTGGCAGCAGTTTAGTTACAGGACTATACACAGATACGCAGTATTTT. Translation gives CGSSLVTGLYTDTQYF.

A note on this clonotype: With a much larger clone just one base away, this may be a read error. V is TRBV5-1 and J is TRBJ1-4; no definite D call. Germline CDR1 SGHRS, CDR2 YFSETQ. The CDR3 totals 16 residues. The CDR3 here is CTSSLAFGLTNEKLFF. The CDR3, as DNA: TGCACCAGCAGCTTGGCCTTCGGGCTCACTAATGAAAAACTGTTTTTT.

A word on this clonotype: The junction departs from the called germline gene at one end, perhaps through a read error. The chain recombines TRBV11-2 with TRBJ2-5; TRBD1 might be the D (6 bases). Germline CDR1 and CDR2: SGHAT and FQNNGV. The CDR3 sequence is 15 residues long. The CDR3 sequence: CVSSFNRDRGETQYF. CDR3 DNA: TGTGTCAGCAGCTTTAACAGGGACCGGGGAGAGACCCAGTACTTC.

The chain couples TRBV14 to TRBJ2-7; D remains unclear. Germline lookup yields CDR1 SGHDN and CDR2 FVKESK. V was cut by 4 bases and J by 2 bases, with 18 bases left in between. The CDR3 consists of 16 residues. The CDR3 here is CASSPRGRTRPYEQYF. CDR3 sequence (DNA): TGTGCCAGCAGCCCTCGAGGTAGGACCCGACCCTACGAGCAGTACTTC.

Details on this clonotype: The junction differs from germline at one of its ends, possibly a read error. This rearrangement joins TRBV11-2 to TRBJ2-7; D remains unclear. The CDR3 spans 15 residues. CDR1 and CDR2 from the germline V gene are SGHAT and FQNNGV. The CDR3 is CASSLWIGDSYEQYF. CDR3 nucleotides: TGTGCCAGTAGCTTGTGGATAGGCGACTCCTACGAGCAGTACTTC.

This clonotype was seen a few times. This chain uses TRBV21-1 with TRBJ1-2; the table calls TRBD1, which could not be checked here. TRBV21-1 is deemed a pseudogene. This CDR3 is 17 amino acids long. CDR3 nucleotides: TGTGCCAGCAGCAAAGTCGAGACCCCGGGGGCGGGCTATGGCTACACCTTC. Translated: CASSKVETPGAGYGYTF.

On this clonotype itself: Compared with germline, one end of the junction differs, possibly owing to a read error. The chain employs TRBV29-1 and TRBJ1-5; tentatively, D is TRBD1 (6 bases). Per the germline V gene, CDR1 is SQVTM and CDR2 is ANQGSEA. The CDR3 runs 13 residues. As DNA, the CDR3 is TGCAGCGCCGGAGGGGGAGCGAATCAGTCCCAGCATTTT. This sequence encodes CSAGGGANQSQHF.

In its sample, this clonotype was seen once. Given the absence of the conserved phenylalanine or tryptophan at the CDR3 end, a read error is likely. No DNA is shown, since the ends of the CDR3 on it are uncertain; the CDR3 is the one TCRdb lists. The chain links TRBV11-2 to TRBJ2-7; the table assigns TRBD2, which was not confirmed against the DNA. Per germline, CDR1 SGHAT and CDR2 FQNNGV. The CDR3 length equals 14 residues, ends included. The CDR3: CASSHTSGRSERYL.

This clonotype appeared once. At one end, the junction sequence differs from germline, possibly due to a read error. The CDR3 reads CVTSDPSPTGDYGYTF. The CDR3 DNA is TGTGTCACCAGTGATCCCTCCCCGACAGGGGACTATGGCTACACCTTC. The chain recombines TRBV24-1 with TRBJ1-2, with 8 bases fitting TRBD1. From germline, CDR1 is KGHDR and CDR2 SFDVKD. This CDR3 is built from 16 residues.

This clonotype was found many times. The J gene is TRBJ1-3, the V gene TRBV12-3 or TRBV12-4; no reliable D call. The V gene lost 5 bases and the J gene lost 2 bases, with 16 bases spanning the gap. The CDR3 has 16 amino acids. CDR3 nucleotides: TGTGCCAGCAGTCTTAGGGTCCACGAAACTGGAAACACCATATATTTT. Protein: CASSLRVHETGNTIYF.

Details on this clonotype: A much larger clonotype is one base distant, so this may be a read error. The chain is built from TRBV12-3 or TRBV12-4 and TRBJ1-2; D gene ambiguous. The CDR3 loop spans 13 amino acids. In DNA form, the CDR3 reads TGTGTCAGCAGTTTCGGGCAGCTCAATGGCTACACCTTC. Protein product: CVSSFGQLNGYTF.

This clonotype was counted a few times. The V and J genes are TRBV4-3 and TRBJ2-4; D remains ambiguous. V lost 0 bases and J 0 bases, leaving 9 bases between the germline ends. Germline V lookup: CDR1 LGHNA, CDR2 YSLEER. This CDR3 has 16 residues. CDR3: CASSQDGSLAKNIQYF. CDR3 nucleotide sequence: TGCGCCAGCAGCCAAGATGGCAGCCTAGCCAAAAACATTCAGTACTTC.

A remark on this clonotype: A read error is possible here, since a much larger clone lies one base away. The chain combines TRBV6-6 with TRBJ1-1; a weak D match, TRBD1 (6 bases). CDR1 and CDR2 (germline): MNHNY, SVGAGI (reference sequence). This CDR3 has 16 residues. The V end lost 2 bases, the J end lost 1 base, and 14 bases lay between the germline ends. CDR3 in DNA: TGTGCCAGCAGTTACGCCCGGGGGCGGTGGAACACTGAAGCTTTCTTT. Residues: CASSYARGRWNTEAFF.

This clonotype was seen repeatedly, ten times or more. The CDR3 protein is CASSPRGDLNTEAFF. The CDR3 coding sequence is TGTGCCAGCAGTCCCCGTGGGGATCTGAACACTGAAGCTTTCTTT. This chain connects TRBV6-5 to TRBJ1-1; D uncertain. CDR1 is MNHEY and CDR2 is SVGAGI in the germline V gene. V was shortened by 5 bases and J by 0 bases, with 13 bases between the two germline ends. The CDR3 is 15 amino acids.